The rows below give T cell receptor beta chains drawn from one sample of a study of blood T cell repertoires in COVID-19. Libraries were prepared by immunoSEQ multiplex PCR; TCRdb keeps only in-frame clonotypes and omits some of them. The data show approximately 260,000 clones, about 80% seen once. The sample consisted of PBMCs or T cells enriched from blood (not recorded which). The origin of the receptors is a man aged 25 to 40 with acute COVID-19. Each CDR3 is given with its conserved first and last residue. The D gene is left open where the match is weak. Clone size appears in some rows only: once, few, many, or a class for an expanded clone.

d_call	clone_size	v_call	j_call	cdr3_nt	cdr3_aa
-	-	TRBV3-1/TRBV3-2	TRBJ1-2	TGTGCCAGCAGCCAAGTAGCAATGGCAGGGAATATTCGAGGCTACACCTTC	CASSQVAMAGNIRGYTF
TRBD2	many	TRBV7-9	TRBJ2-3	TGTGCCGCGGGAGCCGCAACAGATACGCAGTATTTT	CAAGAATDTQYF
TRBD1	-	TRBV7-2	TRBJ1-1	TGTGCCACTTCGATAAGAGGGGCAGGGGGATTCGGCACTGAAGCTTTCTTT	CATSIRGAGGFGTEAFF
-	-	TRBV28	TRBJ1-2	TGTGCCAGCAGTCCCCCAAGCACCAACAACTATGGCTACACCTTC	CASSPPSTNNYGYTF
TRBD2	-	TRBV15	TRBJ2-2	TGTGCCACCAGCAGTGGGTCGGGACTAGTCATCGGGGAGCTGTTTTTT	CATSSGSGLVIGELFF
-	-	TRBV9	TRBJ2-3	TGTGCCAGCAGCGTGGGGGGACAGTTCACAGATACGCAGTATTTT	CASSVGGQFTDTQYF
-	few	TRBV24-1	TRBJ1-1	TGTGCCACCGCGGGAGGCACTGAAGCTTTCTTT	CATAGGTEAFF
TRBD1	-	TRBV28	TRBJ1-2	TGTGCCAGCATTCGGGAGGGGGCAGGCTACACCTTC	CASIREGAGYTF
-	many	TRBV6-4	TRBJ2-1	TGTGCCAGCAGTGACTCGAGGGGGGGTCTGTTCTTC	CASSDSRGGLFF
-	-	TRBV27	TRBJ2-3	TGTGCCAGCAGCTTAGGGGGACACACAGATACGCAGTATTTT	CASSLGGHTDTQYF
TRBD1	-	TRBV28	TRBJ1-6	TGTGCCAGCCTCCGGGACAGGTCGGGAAATTCACCCCTCCACTTT	CASLRDRSGNSPLHF
-	-	TRBV21-1	TRBJ1-6	TGTGCCAGCAGCAAATTTCACAGGGAATCACCCCTCCACTTT	CASSKFHRESPLHF
-	-	TRBV19	TRBJ2-6	TGTGCCAGTAGTATAGCAGACAGCTCTGGGGCCAACGTCCTGACTTTC	CASSIADSSGANVLTF
TRBD2	-	TRBV19	TRBJ2-2	TGTGCCAGTAGGACGGTAGCGGGAGGCACCGGGGAGCTGTTTTTT	CASRTVAGGTGELFF
TRBD1	-	TRBV11-3	TRBJ2-1	TGTGCCAGCAGCTTTAGGACAGGGAGCAATGAGCAGTTCTTC	CASSFRTGSNEQFF
TRBD1	-	TRBV12-5	TRBJ2-3	TGTGCTAGTGGTTTAGGGGACAGGTTACTCGCAGATACGCAGTATTTT	CASGLGDRLLADTQYF
TRBD1	-	TRBV18	TRBJ1-2	TGTGCCAGCTCACCTCCCGGACAGGGGGAATTGGATGGCTACACCTTC	CASSPPGQGELDGYTF